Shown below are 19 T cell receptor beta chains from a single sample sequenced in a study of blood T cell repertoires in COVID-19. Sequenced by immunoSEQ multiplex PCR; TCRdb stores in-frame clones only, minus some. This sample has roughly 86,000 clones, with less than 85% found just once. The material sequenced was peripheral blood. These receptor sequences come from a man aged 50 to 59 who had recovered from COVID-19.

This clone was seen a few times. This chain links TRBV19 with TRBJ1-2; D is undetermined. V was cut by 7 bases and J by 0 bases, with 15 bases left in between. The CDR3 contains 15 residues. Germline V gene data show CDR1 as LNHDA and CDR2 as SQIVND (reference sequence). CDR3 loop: CASTALAGANYGYTF. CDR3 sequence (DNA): TGTGCCAGTACGGCACTAGCGGGAGCTAACTATGGCTACACCTTC.

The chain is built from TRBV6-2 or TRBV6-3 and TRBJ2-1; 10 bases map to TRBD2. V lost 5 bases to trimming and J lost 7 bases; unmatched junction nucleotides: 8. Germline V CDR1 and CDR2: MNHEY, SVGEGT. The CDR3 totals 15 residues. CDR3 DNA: TGTGCCAGCAGTCCACCCGGGACTAGCGCTAATGAGCAGTTCTTC. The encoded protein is CASSPPGTSANEQFF.

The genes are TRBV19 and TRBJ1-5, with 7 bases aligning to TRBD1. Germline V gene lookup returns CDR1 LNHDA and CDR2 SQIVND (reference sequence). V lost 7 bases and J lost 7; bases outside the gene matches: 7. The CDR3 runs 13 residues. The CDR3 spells CASTIDREQPQHF. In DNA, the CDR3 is TGTGCCAGTACCATTGACAGGGAACAGCCCCAGCATTTT.

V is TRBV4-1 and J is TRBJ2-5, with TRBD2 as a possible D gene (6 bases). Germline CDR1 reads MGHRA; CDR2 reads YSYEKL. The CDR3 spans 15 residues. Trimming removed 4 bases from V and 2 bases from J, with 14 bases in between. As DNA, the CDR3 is TGCGCCAGCAGCCCTCCCGGGACTTCTCAAGAGACCCAGTACTTC. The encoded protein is CASSPPGTSQETQYF.

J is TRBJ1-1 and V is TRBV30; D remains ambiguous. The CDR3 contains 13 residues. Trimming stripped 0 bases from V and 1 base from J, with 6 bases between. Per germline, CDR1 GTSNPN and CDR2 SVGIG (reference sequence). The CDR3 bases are TGTGCCTGGAGTGTACTTACGAACACTGAAGCTTTCTTT. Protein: CAWSVLTNTEAFF.

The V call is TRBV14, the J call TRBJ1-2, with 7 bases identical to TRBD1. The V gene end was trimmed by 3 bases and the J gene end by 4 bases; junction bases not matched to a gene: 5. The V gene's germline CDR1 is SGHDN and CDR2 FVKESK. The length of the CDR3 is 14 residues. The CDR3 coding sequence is TGTGCCAGCAGCCAGGCACAGGGGATCTATGGCTACACCTTC. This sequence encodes CASSQAQGIYGYTF. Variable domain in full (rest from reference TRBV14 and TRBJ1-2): EAGVTQFPSHSVIEKGQTVTLRCDPISGHDNLYWYRRVMGKEIKFLLHFVKESKQDESGMPNNRFLAERTGGTYSTLKVQPAELEDSGVYFCASSQAQGIYGYTFGSGTRLTVV.

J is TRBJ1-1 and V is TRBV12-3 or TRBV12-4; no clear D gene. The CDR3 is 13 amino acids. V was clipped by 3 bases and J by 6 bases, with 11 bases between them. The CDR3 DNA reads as TGTGCCAGCAGTTTTCCCGGTTTAGCTGAAGCTTTCTTT. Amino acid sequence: CASSFPGLAEAFF.

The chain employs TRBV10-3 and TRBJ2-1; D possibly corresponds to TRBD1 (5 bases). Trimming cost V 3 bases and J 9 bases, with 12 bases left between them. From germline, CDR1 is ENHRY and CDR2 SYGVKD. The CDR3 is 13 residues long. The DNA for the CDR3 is TGTGCCATCAGTGAAGGGGTTAGGACTGAGCAGTTCTTC. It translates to CAISEGVRTEQFF.

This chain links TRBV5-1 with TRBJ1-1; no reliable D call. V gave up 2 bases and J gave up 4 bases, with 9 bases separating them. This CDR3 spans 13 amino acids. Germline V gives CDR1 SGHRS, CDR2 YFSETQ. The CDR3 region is CASSLGAFTEAFF. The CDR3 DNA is TGCGCCAGCAGCTTAGGAGCCTTCACTGAAGCTTTCTTT.

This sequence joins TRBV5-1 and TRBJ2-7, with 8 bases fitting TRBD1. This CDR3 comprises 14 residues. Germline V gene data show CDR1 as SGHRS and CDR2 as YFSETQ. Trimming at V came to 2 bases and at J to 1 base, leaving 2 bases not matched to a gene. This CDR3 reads CASSLDRGSYEQYF. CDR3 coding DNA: TGCGCCAGCAGCTTAGACAGGGGTTCCTACGAGCAGTACTTC.

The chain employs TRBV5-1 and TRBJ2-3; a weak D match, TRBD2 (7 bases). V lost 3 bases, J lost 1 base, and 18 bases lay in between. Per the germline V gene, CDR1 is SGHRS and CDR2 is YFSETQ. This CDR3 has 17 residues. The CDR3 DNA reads TGCGCCAGCAGCTCACCATCGGGGGGCGAGGGCACAGATACGCAGTATTTT. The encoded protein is CASSSPSGGEGTDTQYF.

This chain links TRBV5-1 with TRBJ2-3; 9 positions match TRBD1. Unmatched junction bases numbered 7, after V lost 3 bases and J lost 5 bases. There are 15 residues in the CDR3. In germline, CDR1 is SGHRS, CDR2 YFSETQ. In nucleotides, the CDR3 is TGCGCCAGCAGCTGGGGGACAGGGACGGGAGATACGCAGTATTTT. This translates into CASSWGTGTGDTQYF.

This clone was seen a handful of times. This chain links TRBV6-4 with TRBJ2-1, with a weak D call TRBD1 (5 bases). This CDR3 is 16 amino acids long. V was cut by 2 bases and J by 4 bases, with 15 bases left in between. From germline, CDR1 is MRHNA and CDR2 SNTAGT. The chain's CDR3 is CASSDTDRVPYNEQFF. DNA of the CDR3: TGTGCCAGCAGTGACACCGACAGAGTACCTTACAATGAGCAGTTCTTC.

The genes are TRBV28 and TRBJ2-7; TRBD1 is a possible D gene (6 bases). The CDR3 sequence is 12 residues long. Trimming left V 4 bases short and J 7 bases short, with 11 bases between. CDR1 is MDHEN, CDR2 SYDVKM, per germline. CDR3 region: CASSYRVGEQYF. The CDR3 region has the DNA TGTGCCAGCAGTTACAGGGTAGGGGAGCAGTACTTC.

CDR3 nucleotide sequence: TGTGCCAGCGCCGGACTAGCGGGAGGGCGCGGCACAGATACGCAGTATTTT. It codes for CASAGLAGGRGTDTQYF. The gene calls are TRBV5-8 and TRBJ2-3; TRBD2 matches at 15 bases. V lost 7 bases to trimming and J lost 1 base; unmatched junction nucleotides: 7. In germline, CDR1 is SGHTS, CDR2 YDEGEE. The CDR3 sequence is 17 residues long.

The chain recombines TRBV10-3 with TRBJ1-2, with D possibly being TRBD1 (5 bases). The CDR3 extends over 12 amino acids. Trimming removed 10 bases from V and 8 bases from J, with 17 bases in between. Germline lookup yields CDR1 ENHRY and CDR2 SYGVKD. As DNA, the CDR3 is TGTGCCACCAGACAGTGGGGGGAAGGCTACACCTTC. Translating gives CATRQWGEGYTF.

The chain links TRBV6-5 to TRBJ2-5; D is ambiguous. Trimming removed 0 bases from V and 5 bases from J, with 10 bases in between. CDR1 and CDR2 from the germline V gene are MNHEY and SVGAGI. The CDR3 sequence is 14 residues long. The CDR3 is CASSYSDIRETQYF. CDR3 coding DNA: TGTGCCAGCAGTTACTCCGACATCAGGGAGACCCAGTACTTC.

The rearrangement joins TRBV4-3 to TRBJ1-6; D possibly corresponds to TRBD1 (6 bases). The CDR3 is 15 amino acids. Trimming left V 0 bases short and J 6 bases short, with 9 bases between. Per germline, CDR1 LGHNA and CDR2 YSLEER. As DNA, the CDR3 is TGCGCCAGCAGCCAAGATACAGGGAGTAATTCACCCCTCCACTTT. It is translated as CASSQDTGSNSPLHF.

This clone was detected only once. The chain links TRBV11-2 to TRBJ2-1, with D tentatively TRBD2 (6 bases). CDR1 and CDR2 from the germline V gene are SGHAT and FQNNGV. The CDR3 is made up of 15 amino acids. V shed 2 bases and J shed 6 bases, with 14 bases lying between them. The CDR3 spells CASSLWGESTNEQFF. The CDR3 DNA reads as TGTGCCAGCAGCTTATGGGGGGAGTCCACCAATGAGCAGTTCTTC.